One T cell receptor (beta chain) is described in this entry. No antigen is known for it. This specimen comes from a study of cytomegalovirus exposure and HLA in healthy donors. Across the study: The approximately 120 validation repertoires and the approximately 640 first-cohort repertoires shared a platform, a later analysis reported.

V lost 8 bases and J 5 bases, leaving 6 bases between the germline ends. The CDR3 has 10 amino acids. Germline V CDR1 and CDR2: MDHEN, SYDVKM. TCRdb's copy holds only in-frame clones and misses some; the assay was immunoSEQ multiplex PCR. The sample yields about 260,000 clones, 90% seen once. Broader study findings: TCR clusters originating in the first cohort tended to co-occur in the 110 or so validation repertoires, according to a later analysis. Associated with cytomegalovirus, according to the listing, were 150 to 200 TCR beta chains. Many donors shared some public TCRs, even though most TCR sequences were rare.

The receptor comes from a young woman in good health and CMV-seronegative. Sequencing was performed on PBMCs. The V and J genes are TRBV28 and TRBJ1-1; D is unclear. CDR3 residues: CASGYTEAFF. The CDR3 DNA reads TGTGCCAGCGGCTATACTGAAGCTTTCTTT.